These 24 T cell receptor beta chains share one sample of origin, sequenced in a study of T-cell memory formation after mild COVID-19 (dated by TCRdb to the early 2020s). Library method: 5' RACE. TCRdb shows the sequencer as Illumina NovaSeq 6000. Through fastp at Q25 and MiXCR, TCRdb rebuilt clones from the public reads, retaining in-frame beta chains. Every CDR3 protein is listed once, alongside the most common genes and DNA of its rows. The sample table contains fewer than 500,000 distinct CDR3 sequences; only one count was recorded for approximately 25% of them. The ten most abundant clones make up around 12% of the sample. Specimen: PBMCs or a T cell subset sorted from them (not recorded which). The receptors originated from an adult woman who had mild COVID-19 (a few samples of this study predate the infection). The sample titles of this study are shuffled in the database, so cell type and time point are left out; the donor was told from shared clones.

Comment on this clonotype: The junction departs from the called germline gene at one end, perhaps through a read error. The chain uses TRBV12-3 or TRBV12-4 and TRBJ2-7; tentative D call: TRBD2 (6 bases). The CDR3 sequence is 12 residues long. CDR3 DNA: TGTGTCAGCAGTTTAACGGCGGGAGAGCAGTACTTC. Translation: CVSSLTAGEQYF.

CDR3 amino acids: CSATGTGSYGYTF. The CDR3 DNA follows: TGCAGTGCTACAGGGACGGGGAGCTATGGCTACACCTTC. The chain links TRBV20-1 to TRBJ1-2, with a possible D match to TRBD1 (5 bases). Germline CDR1 reads DFQATT; CDR2 reads SNEGSKA (reference sequence). The germline V and J ends were trimmed by 4 bases and 4 bases, with 13 bases remaining between them. The CDR3 loop spans 13 amino acids.

This clonotype was counted only a few times. The rearrangement uses TRBV11-3 and TRBJ2-1; 9 bases map to TRBD2. Germline values: CDR1 SGHNT, CDR2 YENEEA. Trimming cost V 1 base and J 7 bases; bases outside gene matches: 2. This CDR3 has 14 residues. The CDR3 nucleotides are TGTGCCAGCAGCTTAGTGCGGGAGGGGAATGAGCAGTTCTTC. The encoded protein is CASSLVREGNEQFF.

This clonotype was recorded at least ten times. The chain combines TRBV27 with TRBJ2-7, with 7 bases aligning to TRBD1. The CDR3 is 14 amino acids. The junction had 7 bases not matched to a gene; V was cut back by 3 bases and J by 5 bases. CDR1 and CDR2 (germline): MNHEY, SMNVEV (reference sequence). DNA for the CDR3: TGTGCCAGCAGTTTGAGACAGGGTTCTCACGAGCAGTACTTC. Protein: CASSLRQGSHEQYF.

The V and J genes are TRBV20-1 and TRBJ1-1; D unresolved. Germline V gives CDR1 DFQATT, CDR2 SNEGSKA (reference sequence). V lost 1 base and J 0 bases, leaving 12 bases between the germline ends. This CDR3 contains 15 residues. The CDR3 nucleotides read TGCAGTGCTAGAGTTAGGTCATACGTGAACACTGAAGCTTTCTTT. Translating it yields CSARVRSYVNTEAFF.

The J gene is TRBJ2-6, the V gene TRBV5-1; no firm D call. This CDR3 region has 16 residues. Germline-derived CDR1 and CDR2 are SGHRS and YFSETQ. V lost 2 bases to trimming and J lost 0 bases, with 9 bases between them. The CDR3, as DNA: TGCGCCAGCAGCTTTGGCAGCCGCTCTGGGGCCAACGTCCTGACTTTC. Translation gives CASSFGSRSGANVLTF.

This chain links TRBV5-1 with TRBJ2-7; 10 bases line up with TRBD1. CDR1 SGHRS and CDR2 YFSETQ come from the germline V gene. Trimming at V came to 4 bases and at J to 0 bases, leaving 4 bases not matched to a gene. The CDR3 spans 15 residues. The CDR3 DNA sequence: TGCGCCAGCAGCGACCGGACAGGGGGCTCCTACGAGCAGTACTTC. Its protein product is CASSDRTGGSYEQYF.

This clonotype was observed a handful of times. The rearrangement links TRBV20-1 to TRBJ1-5, with 8 bases identical to TRBD1. The trim removed 6 bases at V and 3 bases at J, leaving 4 bases unmatched. The CDR3 spans 13 residues. The germline CDR1 and CDR2 sequences are DFQATT and SNEGSKA (reference sequence). The CDR3 reads CSADQGANQPQHF. CDR3 in DNA: TGCAGTGCCGATCAGGGGGCCAATCAGCCCCAGCATTTT.

The chain is built from TRBV30 and TRBJ2-7; no reliable D call. The CDR3 runs 12 residues. Looked up from germline, CDR1 is GTSNPN and CDR2 is SVGIG (reference sequence). Trimming shortened V by 4 bases and J by 0 bases, and 7 bases separated the two germline ends. Here the CDR3 DNA reads TGTGCCTGGATACAGAACTCCTACGAGCAGTACTTC. Encoded protein: CAWIQNSYEQYF.

The chain uses TRBV5-1 and TRBJ2-5, with no clear D. Looked up from germline, CDR1 is SGHRS and CDR2 is YFSETQ. There are 14 residues in the CDR3. Between the trimmed V and J ends, which lost 1 base and 5 bases, there was a span of 12 bases. In DNA form, the CDR3 reads TGCGCCAGCAGCTTGCAGATAGCTTCTGAGACCCAGTACTTC. Translating it yields CASSLQIASETQYF.

This clonotype has at least ten counts. The chain joins TRBV20-1 to TRBJ2-1, with 9 positions matching TRBD2. Germline CDR1 is DFQATT and CDR2 is SNEGSKA (reference sequence). This CDR3 has 14 residues. The junction had 3 bases not matched to a gene; V was cut back by 3 bases and J by 3 bases. The CDR3 here is CSARTSGDYNEQFF. The DNA for the CDR3 is TGCAGTGCTAGGACTAGCGGAGACTACAATGAGCAGTTCTTC.

The chain couples TRBV7-3 to TRBJ2-3; TRBD2 matches at 9 bases. CDR1 SGHTA and CDR2 FQGTGA come from the germline V gene. J gave up 1 base and V 5 bases, and 4 bases lay outside the gene matches. The CDR3 sequence is 15 residues long. The CDR3 loop reads CASSLIAGGTDTQYF. The CDR3 nucleotides are TGTGCCAGCAGCCTCATAGCGGGGGGCACAGATACGCAGTATTTT.

This chain connects TRBV7-3 to TRBJ2-2, with unresolved D. V lost 3 bases, J lost 4 bases, and 6 bases lay in between. CDR1 and CDR2 (germline): SGHTA, FQGTGA. The CDR3 totals 13 residues. CDR3 region: CASSFTSTGELFF. CDR3 sequence (DNA): TGTGCCAGCAGCTTCACATCCACCGGGGAGCTGTTTTTT.

This clonotype was detected only once. This chain joins TRBV10-3 and TRBJ1-5, with D unresolved. The CDR3 runs to 15 residues. Germline V gives CDR1 ENHRY, CDR2 SYGVKD. V was shortened by 0 bases and J by 6 bases, with 12 bases between the two germline ends. DNA for the CDR3: TGTGCCATCAGTGAGTCCCTGGGAGAAGGTCAGCCCCAGCATTTT. Its translation: CAISESLGEGQPQHF.

This clonotype came up a few times. J is TRBJ1-2 and V is TRBV5-1, with a tentative D call TRBD1 (6 bases). This CDR3 has 15 residues. V lost 0 bases and J lost 3, with 12 bases in between. The germline CDR1 and CDR2 sequences are SGHRS and YFSETQ. Written as DNA, the CDR3 is TGCGCCAGCAGCTTGGCCAACAGGGTGGACTATGGCTACACCTTC. Residues: CASSLANRVDYGYTF.

V gene TRBV7-2 combines with J gene TRBJ2-7, with D perhaps given as TRBD1 or TRBD2 (5 bases each). With 2 bases removed from V and 2 bases from J, the gap between germline ends came to 19 bases. In germline, CDR1 is SGHTA, CDR2 FQGNSA. This CDR3 is 17 amino acids long. CDR3: CASSLSSGAGSPYEQYF. The CDR3 DNA reads as TGTGCCAGCAGCTTAAGCTCCGGGGCAGGAAGTCCCTACGAGCAGTACTTC.

The CDR3 DNA sequence: TGTGCCAGCACCGAGCGGGCCGCCTACAATGAGCAGTTCTTC. This translates into CASTERAAYNEQFF. The J gene is TRBJ2-1, the V gene TRBV5-5; tentatively, D is TRBD2 (6 bases). The CDR3 sequence is 14 residues long. Per the germline V gene, CDR1 is SGHKS and CDR2 is YYEKEE (reference sequence). V lost 6 bases and J 2 bases, leaving 12 bases between the germline ends.

The chain carries TRBV4-2 and TRBJ2-2; D uncertain. Germline V lookup: CDR1 LGHNA, CDR2 YNFKEQ. Trimming pared 0 bases from V and 2 bases from J, leaving 4 bases between. The CDR3 is 14 residues long. The CDR3 spells CASSQETNTGELFF. CDR3 sequence (DNA): TGTGCCAGCAGCCAAGAAACTAACACCGGGGAGCTGTTTTTT.

This clonotype came up a few times. This chain links TRBV18 with TRBJ2-4; D tentatively fits TRBD1 or TRBD2 (5 bases each). Looked up from germline, CDR1 is KGHSH and CDR2 is LQKENI. With 0 bases removed from V and 2 bases from J, the gap between germline ends came to 14 bases. This CDR3 is 17 amino acids long. The CDR3 protein is CASSPPSRGVTKNIQYF. The CDR3, as DNA: TGTGCCAGCTCACCACCGAGTAGGGGAGTAACCAAAAACATTCAGTACTTC.

In its sample, this clonotype was seen a few times. This sequence joins TRBV5-1 and TRBJ1-6; D is ambiguous. The CDR3 spans 13 residues. The V end was cut by 0 bases, the J end by 7 bases, with 5 bases between. From germline, CDR1 is SGHRS and CDR2 YFSETQ. The CDR3 nucleotides are TGCGCCAGCAGCTTGGCCGTGAATTCACCCCTCCACTTT. Protein product: CASSLAVNSPLHF.

The J gene is TRBJ1-5, the V gene TRBV6-5; a possible D gene is TRBD1 (6 bases). V was cut by 5 bases and J by 2 bases, with 13 bases left in between. The germline CDR1 and CDR2 sequences are MNHEY and SVGAGI. This CDR3 has 15 residues. CDR3 DNA: TGTGCCAGCAGTGGGGGCGGGTTCGGCAATCAGCCCCAGCATTTT. Translation gives CASSGGGFGNQPQHF.

This clonotype was picked up many times. In DNA, the CDR3 is TGTGCCAGCAGCTTAAATCCAACTTGGGGGGGCCTGGGCTCTGGGGCCAACGTCCTGACTTTC. Translation: CASSLNPTWGGLGSGANVLTF. This sequence joins TRBV5-6 and TRBJ2-6; a weak D match, TRBD2 (7 bases). Germline CDR1 and CDR2: SGHDT and YYEEEE. CDR3 size: 21 residues. V was pared by 2 bases and J by 0 bases, with 24 bases between.

V and J are TRBV20-1 and TRBJ1-1; D is perhaps TRBD1 (6 bases). The CDR3 contains 13 residues. V was cut by 3 bases and J by 6 bases, with 14 bases left in between. Per the germline V gene, CDR1 is DFQATT and CDR2 is SNEGSKA (reference sequence). The CDR3 nucleotides are TGCAGTGCTAGGGGGCAGGGGAGGCCTGAAGCTTTCTTT. It yields the protein CSARGQGRPEAFF.

The chain has TRBV15 and TRBJ2-7, with D possibly being TRBD1 or TRBD2 (6 bases each). This CDR3 is built from 16 residues. With 5 bases removed from V and 5 bases from J, the gap between germline ends came to 22 bases. Germline assignment: CDR1 LNHNV and CDR2 YYDKDF (reference sequence). In DNA, the CDR3 is TGTGCCACCAGCGGGACACGGTTGGGGGGTAGGAACGAGCAGTACTTC. Translation gives CATSGTRLGGRNEQYF.